These 12 T cell receptor beta chains came from one sample sequenced in a study of beta chain features in type 1 diabetes. Of the isolated RNA, all was reverse transcribed, and so the sequenced material was expressed TCRB transcripts. Data came from immunoSEQ multiplex PCR; TCRdb stores just in-frame clones and leaves some out. This table holds more than 550,000 clones, about an eighth found once. Regarding the study as a whole: In every one of the four CD4+ subsets, TCRB CDR3s were moderately but significantly shorter in Type 1 diabetes patients.

These TCRs' antigens remain unknown. Sequenced sample: naive CD4+ T cells from blood. All receptors come from a man aged 18-30 years with type 1 diabetes.

This chain links TRBV29-1 with TRBJ1-1; D is unclear. Germline CDR1 and CDR2: SQVTM and ANQGSEA. The CDR3 has 15 amino acids. Deletions cut 0 bases from V and 0 bases from J, with 11 bases between. CDR3 residues: CSVEDHGTLNTEAFF. In nucleotides, the CDR3 is TGCAGCGTTGAAGATCATGGCACACTGAACACTGAAGCTTTCTTT.

This clone was seen only a few times. As DNA, the CDR3 is TGTGCCAGCAGCGGTGAAGGGGTCGGGTCCTACGAGCAGTACTTC. Residues: CASSGEGVGSYEQYF. This chain uses TRBV28 with TRBJ2-7, with a weak D call TRBD1 (5 bases). The germline V and J ends were trimmed by 6 bases and 1 base, with 16 bases remaining between them. The germline V gene encodes CDR1 MDHEN and CDR2 SYDVKM. The CDR3 has 15 amino acids.

CDR3 amino acids: CASSPSSRGGGYEQYF. As DNA, the CDR3 is TGTGCCAGCAGCCCTTCTTCTAGGGGTGGCGGCTACGAGCAGTACTTC. This chain links TRBV7-3 with TRBJ2-7; D is perhaps TRBD1 (5 bases). CDR1 SGHTA and CDR2 FQGTGA come from the germline V gene. CDR3 size: 16 residues. V lost 5 bases and J lost 3, with 20 bases in between. Together with reference TRBV7-3 and TRBJ2-7, the CDR3 gives the full variable domain: GAGVSQTPSNKVTEKGKYVELRCDPISGHTALYWYRQSLGQGPEFLIYFQGTGAADDSGLPNDRFFAVRPEGSVSTLKIQRTERGDSAVYLCASSPSSRGGGYEQYFGPGTRLTVT.

This clone was seen a few times. The chain recombines TRBV6-4 with TRBJ1-2, with 8 bases aligning to TRBD1. This CDR3 contains 15 residues. With V trimmed by 5 bases and J by 5 bases, 10 bases remained unmatched. Germline CDR1 and CDR2: MRHNA and SNTAGT. Here the CDR3 reads CASSRQGTQGYGYTF. CDR3 DNA: TGTGCCAGCAGTAGACAGGGGACCCAAGGATATGGCTACACCTTC.

The chain uses TRBV2 and TRBJ2-5; 13 positions match TRBD2. CDR3 size: 13 residues. From germline, CDR1 is SNHLY and CDR2 FYNNEI. Germline trimming cut 5 bases from V and 10 bases from J; bases unmatched to any gene: 4. DNA of the CDR3: TGTGCCAGCAGTCCCACTAGCGGGAGGGACCAGTACTTC. It yields the protein CASSPTSGRDQYF.

This clone appeared a few times. The chain has TRBV28 and TRBJ2-1, with TRBD1 matching 7 bases. Per the germline V gene, CDR1 is MDHEN and CDR2 is SYDVKM. The length of the CDR3 is 15 residues. Trimming took 6 bases from V and 7 from J; bases not matched to a gene: 12. CDR3 in DNA: TGTGCCAGCAGGTCTACAGGGGAAAAGGGTAATGAGCAGTTCTTC. This encodes CASRSTGEKGNEQFF.

This clone came up a few times. This chain links TRBV29-1 with TRBJ2-7, with 13 positions matching TRBD2. This CDR3 region has 13 residues. V lost 5 bases to trimming and J lost 3 bases; unmatched junction nucleotides: 1. From germline, CDR1 is SQVTM and CDR2 ANQGSEA. The CDR3 nucleotides read TGCAGCGTTAGGACTAGCGGGGGCTACGAGCAGTACTTC. This gives the protein CSVRTSGGYEQYF.

The V gene is TRBV25-1, the J gene TRBJ2-3; 10 bases match TRBD2. V shed 1 base, J shed 5 bases, and the junction held 3 bases outside the gene matches. Germline CDR1 and CDR2: MGHDK and SYGVNS. The CDR3 is 15 residues long. CDR3 sequence reads: CASSESVAGGDTQYF. The DNA for the CDR3 is TGTGCCAGCAGTGAATCTGTAGCGGGAGGAGATACGCAGTATTTT.

Note on this clone: Other DNA sequences in this sample translate to the same CDR3. The chain couples TRBV5-4 to TRBJ1-1; tentative D call: TRBD1 (5 bases). The V end lost 1 base, the J end lost 1 base, and 5 bases lay between the germline ends. The CDR3 length is 13 residues. Germline values: CDR1 SGHNT, CDR2 YYREEE (reference sequence). CDR3 nucleotide sequence: TGTGCCAGCAGCTTGCAGGGGAACACTGAAGCTTTCTTT. Protein: CASSLQGNTEAFF.

The DNA of the CDR3 is TGTGCCTGGACGACAGCGGCGGAGCAGTACTTC. It specifies CAWTTAAEQYF. The rearrangement links TRBV30 to TRBJ2-7, with D possibly called TRBD1 or TRBD2 (5 bases each). Trimming pared 4 bases from V and 7 bases from J, leaving 11 bases between. CDR1 and CDR2 from the germline V gene are GTSNPN and SVGIG (reference sequence). The CDR3 is made up of 11 amino acids.

The V call is TRBV6-1, the J call TRBJ2-2, with D perhaps TRBD2 (5 bases). The CDR3 consists of 13 residues. Trimming removed 6 bases from V and 7 bases from J, with 12 bases in between. Germline CDR1 reads MNHNS; CDR2 reads SASEGT. In nucleotides, the CDR3 is TGTGCCAGCAGCCAACTAGAGTACGGGGAGCTGTTTTTT. Its protein is CASSQLEYGELFF.

The V and J genes are TRBV6-5 and TRBJ2-2, with D unresolved. Germline V CDR1 and CDR2: MNHEY, SVGAGI. This CDR3 has 14 amino acids. Trimming shortened V by 2 bases and J by 0 bases, and 4 bases separated the two germline ends. The DNA of the CDR3 is TGTGCCAGCAGTTACAGGCCGAACACCGGGGAGCTGTTTTTT. It translates to CASSYRPNTGELFF.